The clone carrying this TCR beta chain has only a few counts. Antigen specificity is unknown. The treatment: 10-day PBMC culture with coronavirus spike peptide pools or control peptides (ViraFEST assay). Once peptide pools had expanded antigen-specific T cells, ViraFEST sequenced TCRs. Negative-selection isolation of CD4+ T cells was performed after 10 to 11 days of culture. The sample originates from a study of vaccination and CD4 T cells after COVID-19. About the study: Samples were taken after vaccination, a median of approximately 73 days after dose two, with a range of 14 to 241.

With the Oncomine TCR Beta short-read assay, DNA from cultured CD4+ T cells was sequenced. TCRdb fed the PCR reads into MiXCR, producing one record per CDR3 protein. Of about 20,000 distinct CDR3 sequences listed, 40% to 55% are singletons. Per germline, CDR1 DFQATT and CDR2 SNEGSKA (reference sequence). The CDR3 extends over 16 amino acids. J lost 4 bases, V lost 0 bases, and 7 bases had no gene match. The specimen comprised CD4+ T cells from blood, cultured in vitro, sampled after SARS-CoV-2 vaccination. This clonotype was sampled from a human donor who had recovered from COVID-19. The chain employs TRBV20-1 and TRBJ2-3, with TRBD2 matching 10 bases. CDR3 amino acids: CSARDSASGGADTQYF. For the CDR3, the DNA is TGCAGTGCTAGAGATTCGGCTAGCGGGGGCGCAGATACGCAGTATTTT.